The present entry profiles one T cell receptor (beta chain) with its context. The clone's antigen remains unknown. Per-base quality was not reported, and no clone a single base away is much larger than it. This entry comes from a study of CD8+CD57+ T cells in acquired aplastic anemia listed by TCRdb under 2018. As for the study more broadly: A mean of approximately 3 ug of DNA, ranging from about 0.17 to 30 ug, was extracted from sorted CD4+ and CD8+ cells. A CD8+CD57+ expansion meant a frequency higher than the mean frequency seen in healthy subjects. Paper-wide results and their limitations: Patients and healthy controls showed no significant difference in CD8+ Simpson's diversity (P=0.060). Roughly 29 CD8+ CDR3 sequences were shared between patients and controls but appeared highly expressed in patients and within their immunodominant clones.

Profiling of TCR beta VDJ combinations and CDR3 sequences used genomic DNA as the template. An Illumina HiSeq 2000 was the platform used for TCR repertoire sequencing. In the source study's methods: TRBV/TRBJ rearrangement plots, CDR3 size and DJ length profiles, and Simpson's diversity index were used to assess repertoires. The immunodominant clone was defined as the most abundant DNA sequence in deep sequencing data. CDR3 amino acid sequences were screened for sharing across subjects and were compared with published repertoires and the VDJdb database. TCRdb cleaned the public reads at Q25 with fastp, built clones with MiXCR and kept in-frame beta chains. Merged by CDR3 protein, the rows form single entries marked with the most common genes and DNA. TCRdb's processing, not the authors', yielded these V and J calls. The sample includes 200,000 to 250,000 distinct CDR3 sequences, with approximately 65% observed a single time. Of the sample, roughly 64% falls within the top ten clones.

Unmatched junction bases come to 4, with V trimmed by 6 bases and J by 6 bases. The CDR3 holds 13 amino acids from the cysteine to the phenylalanine. The CDR3 DNA has 39 bases and is translated from base 1. Flow cytometry had shown CD8+CD57+ cell expansion in the patients selected for sequencing. Severe acquired aplastic anemia was diagnosed in all patients according to International Study of Aplastic Anemia and Agranulocytosis and Camitta criteria. At the time blood was sampled, none of the patients had received any therapy. In this study, sorted CD4+ and CD8+ T cells from the blood of healthy subjects and of severe aplastic anemia patients had their TCR repertoires deep-sequenced. Patients were enrolled in the USA under clinicaltrials.gov protocols 00001620, 01623167, 00001397, 00071045, 00081523 and 00961064. Ficoll-Paque density gradient centrifugation was used to isolate peripheral blood mononuclear cells. Before DNA extraction, CD4+ and CD8+ T cells were sorted with FACS or magnetic beads.

The sequencing input was sorted CD4+, CD8+, or CD8+CD57+ T cells (not recorded which) from PBMCs. This sequence was found in a human donor with aplastic anemia. The chain is assembled from TRBV12-3 or TRBV12-4 and TRBJ1-4, with 7 junctional bases fitting TRBD1. Here the CDR3 is given as CASSRGGDEKLFF. In nucleotides, the sequence is TGTGCCAGCAGCAGGGGGGGGGATGAAAAACTGTTTTTT.